This T cell receptor beta chain was documented in a study of identical twins. This CDR3 is built from 18 residues. Per the germline V gene, CDR1 is MNHNS and CDR2 is SASEGT. Trimming took 5 bases from V and 0 from J, leaving 21 bases between them. This clonotype was picked up a small number of times. TCRdb reprocessed the 5' RACE reads via MiXCR and lists one record per CDR3 protein. This sample has around 250,000 distinct CDR3 sequences; approximately 12% occur once, and the top ten carry approximately 4%. The same sample was also used in a study of yellow fever vaccine responses in identical twins.

Material for sequencing was memory (CD45RO+) T cells sorted from blood. The sequence derives from a young woman in good health. The chain employs TRBV6-1 and TRBJ2-3; possibly TRBD1 for D (6 bases). CDR3 nucleotides: TGTGCCAGCAGTCCTAAATTCGGACAGTTCGTTAGCACAGATACGCAGTATTTT. This codes for CASSPKFGQFVSTDTQYF.